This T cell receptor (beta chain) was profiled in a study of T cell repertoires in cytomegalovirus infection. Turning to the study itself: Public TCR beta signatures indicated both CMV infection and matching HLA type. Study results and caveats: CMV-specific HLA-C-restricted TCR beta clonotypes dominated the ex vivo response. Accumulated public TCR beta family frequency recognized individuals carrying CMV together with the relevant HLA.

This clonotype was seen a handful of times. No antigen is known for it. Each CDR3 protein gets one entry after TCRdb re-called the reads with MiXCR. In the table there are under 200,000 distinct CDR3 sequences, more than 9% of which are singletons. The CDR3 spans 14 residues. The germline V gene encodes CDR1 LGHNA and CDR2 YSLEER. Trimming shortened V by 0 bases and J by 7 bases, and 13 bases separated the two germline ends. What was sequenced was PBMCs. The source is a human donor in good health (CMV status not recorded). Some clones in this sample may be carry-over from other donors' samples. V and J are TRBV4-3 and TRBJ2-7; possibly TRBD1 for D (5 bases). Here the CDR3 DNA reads TGCGCCAGCAGCCAAGATCTAGGGGTGGGGGAGCAGTACTTC. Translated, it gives CASSQDLGVGEQYF.